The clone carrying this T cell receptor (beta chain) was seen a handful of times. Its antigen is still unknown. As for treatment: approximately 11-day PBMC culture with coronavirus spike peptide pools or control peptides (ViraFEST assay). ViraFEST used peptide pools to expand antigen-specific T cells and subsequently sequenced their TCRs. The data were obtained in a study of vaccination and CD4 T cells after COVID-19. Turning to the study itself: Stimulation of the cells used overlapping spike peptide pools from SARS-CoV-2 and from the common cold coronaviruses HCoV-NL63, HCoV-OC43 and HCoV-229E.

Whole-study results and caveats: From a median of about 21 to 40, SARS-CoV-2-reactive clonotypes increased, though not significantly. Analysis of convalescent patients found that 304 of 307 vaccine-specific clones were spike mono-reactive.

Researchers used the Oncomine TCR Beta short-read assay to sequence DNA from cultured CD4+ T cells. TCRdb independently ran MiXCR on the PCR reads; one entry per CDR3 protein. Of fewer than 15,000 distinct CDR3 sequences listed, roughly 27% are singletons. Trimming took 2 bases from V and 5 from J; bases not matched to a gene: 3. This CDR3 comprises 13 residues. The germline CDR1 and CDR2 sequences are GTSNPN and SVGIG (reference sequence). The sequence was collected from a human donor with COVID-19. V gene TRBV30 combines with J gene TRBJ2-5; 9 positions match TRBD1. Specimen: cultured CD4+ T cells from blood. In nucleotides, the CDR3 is TGTGCCTGGAGTACAGGGGGCGGGGAGACCCAGTACTTC. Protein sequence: CAWSTGGGETQYF.